This TCR beta chain comes out of a study of cytomegalovirus exposure and HLA in healthy donors. The CDR3 runs 10 residues. Germline CDR1 MNHNS, CDR2 SASEGT. The germline V and J ends were trimmed by 8 bases and 5 bases, with 3 bases remaining between them. Study-level results: TCR beta chain V- and J-gene trimming was linked, in a later analysis, to a missense variant in DCLRE1C. In most subjects, TCR beta sequences reportedly gave accurate predictions of HLA-A and HLA-B alleles.

Use of 60 Vbeta and 13 Jbeta primers characterized the PCR. Only in-frame clones appear in the TCRdb table, and some are missing; sequencing was by immunoSEQ multiplex PCR. The sample carries roughly 150,000 clones, approximately 80% recorded once. Notes on this clone: Its specificity is unknown.

This chain links TRBV6-1 with TRBJ1-4; no firm D call. Sequencing input: PBMCs. This TCR was sampled from a young man in good health and CMV-seropositive. The CDR3 region is CASRNEKLFF. In DNA form, the CDR3 reads TGTGCCAGCCGGAATGAAAAACTGTTTTTT.